The 6 T cell receptor beta chains reported below all come from one sample, sequenced in a study of blood T cells in healthy people across ages (dated by TCRdb to 2014 to 2015). The library was prepared using 5' RACE. Data came from an Illumina HiSeq 2500. The second PCR ran for roughly 7 to 11 cycles and used a J-beta primer mix along with a sample-barcoded 5' primer. Using fastp trimming at Q25 and MiXCR clonotype assembly, TCRdb reanalyzed the public sequencing data and kept in-frame beta chains. Rows with a matching CDR3 protein are joined into one entry that keeps the most common DNA and genes. Recorded for this sample are more than 700,000 distinct CDR3 sequences; about 55% of them occurred a single time. The ten largest clones represent approximately 40% of the sample. Material: blood. The receptors originated from a man aged 80 or over in good health.

The V call is TRBV28, the J call TRBJ2-1; D gene ambiguous. Germline values: CDR1 MDHEN, CDR2 SYDVKM. CDR3 size: 11 residues. V was trimmed by 7 bases and J by 7 bases, leaving 8 bases between them. CDR3 in amino acids: CASTDKNEQFF. The CDR3 DNA sequence: TGTGCCAGCACAGATAAGAATGAGCAGTTCTTC.

This clonotype was seen only a few times. The rearrangement links TRBV10-3 to TRBJ2-7; 9 nucleotides align to TRBD2. CDR3 length: 15 residues. The germline V gene has CDR1 ENHRY and CDR2 SYGVKD. With V trimmed by 3 bases and J by 6 bases, 9 bases remained unmatched. The CDR3 nucleotides read TGTGCCATCAGTGACCCACGGACTAGCGCCATCGAGCAGTACTTC. This gives the protein CAISDPRTSAIEQYF.

The V gene is TRBV29-1, the J gene TRBJ2-2, with 8 bases aligning to TRBD1. The junction had 9 bases not matched to a gene; V was cut back by 6 bases and J by 6 bases. The CDR3 runs to 14 residues. Per the germline V gene, CDR1 is SQVTM and CDR2 is ANQGSEA. Here the CDR3 reads CSVRPGGRAGELFF. The CDR3, as DNA: TGCAGCGTCAGACCAGGGGGCAGGGCCGGGGAGCTGTTTTTT.

The count of this clonotype is one. J is TRBJ1-4 and V is TRBV7-9, with D possibly being TRBD1 (5 bases). The CDR3 loop spans 15 amino acids. CDR1 and CDR2 (germline): SEHNR, FQNEAQ (reference sequence). The ends were cut back, 4 bases at V and 3 bases at J, with 12 bases in the middle. The CDR3 loop reads CASSWGVGANEKLFF. In nucleotides, the CDR3 is TGTGCCAGCAGCTGGGGGGTCGGGGCTAATGAAAAACTGTTTTTT.

The CDR3 is CSASQRSQLVGSRRPHNEQFF. The CDR3, as DNA: TGCAGTGCTAGTCAAAGGAGCCAGTTAGTAGGGAGCCGGAGGCCCCACAATGAGCAGTTCTTC. This sequence joins TRBV20-1 and TRBJ2-1, with a tentative D call TRBD2 (5 bases). The CDR3 consists of 21 residues. Trimming stripped 3 bases from V and 5 bases from J, with 35 bases between. From germline, CDR1 is DFQATT and CDR2 SNEGSKA (reference sequence).

Concerning this clonotype: Just one base apart from a much larger clone, this may be a read error. The chain couples TRBV29-1 to TRBJ2-4, with 9 bases fitting TRBD1. After removal of 4 bases from V and 13 bases from J, the junction contained 14 bases not matched to a gene. CDR1 SQVTM and CDR2 ANQGSEA come from the germline V gene. CDR3 length: 14 amino acids. Here the CDR3 reads CSVAPLGQGFKQYF. Written as DNA, the CDR3 is TGCAGCGTTGCCCCTCTCGGACAGGGGTTCAAGCAGTACTTC.